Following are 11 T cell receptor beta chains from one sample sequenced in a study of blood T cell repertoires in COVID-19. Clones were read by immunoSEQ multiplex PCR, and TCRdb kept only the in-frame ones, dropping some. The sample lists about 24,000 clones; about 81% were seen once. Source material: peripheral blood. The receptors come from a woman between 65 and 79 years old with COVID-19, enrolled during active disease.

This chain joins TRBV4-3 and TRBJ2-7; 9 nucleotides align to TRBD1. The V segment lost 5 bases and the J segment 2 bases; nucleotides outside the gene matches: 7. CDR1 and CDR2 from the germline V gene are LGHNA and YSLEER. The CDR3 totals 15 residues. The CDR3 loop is CASSYKTGGTYEQYF. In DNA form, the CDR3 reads TGCGCCAGCAGCTATAAGACAGGGGGTACCTACGAGCAGTACTTC.

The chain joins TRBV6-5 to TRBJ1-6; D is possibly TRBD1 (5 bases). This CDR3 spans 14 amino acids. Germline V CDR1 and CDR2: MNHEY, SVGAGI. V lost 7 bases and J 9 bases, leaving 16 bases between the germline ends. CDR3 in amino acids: CASTVRRGGSPLHF. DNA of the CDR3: TGTGCCAGCACCGTCCGGAGGGGTGGTTCACCCCTCCACTTT.

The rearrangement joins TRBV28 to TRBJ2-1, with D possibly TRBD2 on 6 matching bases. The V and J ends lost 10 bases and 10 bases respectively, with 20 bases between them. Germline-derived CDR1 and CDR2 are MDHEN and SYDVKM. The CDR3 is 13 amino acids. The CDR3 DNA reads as TGTGCCAATAGCCGGGACTGGGGGTCGGAGCAGTTCTTC. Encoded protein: CANSRDWGSEQFF.

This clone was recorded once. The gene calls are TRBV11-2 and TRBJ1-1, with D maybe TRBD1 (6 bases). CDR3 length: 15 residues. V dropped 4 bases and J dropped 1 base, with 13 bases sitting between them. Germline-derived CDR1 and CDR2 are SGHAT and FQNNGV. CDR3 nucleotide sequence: TGTGCCAGCAGCTCCGCAAAACAGGGGAACACTGAAGCTTTCTTT. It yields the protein CASSSAKQGNTEAFF.

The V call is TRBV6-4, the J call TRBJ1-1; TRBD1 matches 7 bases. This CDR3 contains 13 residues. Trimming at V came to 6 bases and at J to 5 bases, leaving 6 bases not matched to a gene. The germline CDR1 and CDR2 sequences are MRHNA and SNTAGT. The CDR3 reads CASSATGETEAFF. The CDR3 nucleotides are TGTGCCAGCAGCGCTACAGGGGAGACTGAAGCTTTCTTT.

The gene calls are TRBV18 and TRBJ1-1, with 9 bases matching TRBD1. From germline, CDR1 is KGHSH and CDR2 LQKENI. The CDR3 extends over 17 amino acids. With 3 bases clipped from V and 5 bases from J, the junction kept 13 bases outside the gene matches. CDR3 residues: CASSPARDRAKETEAFF. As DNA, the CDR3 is TGTGCCAGCTCACCGGCGAGGGACAGGGCGAAGGAGACTGAAGCTTTCTTT.

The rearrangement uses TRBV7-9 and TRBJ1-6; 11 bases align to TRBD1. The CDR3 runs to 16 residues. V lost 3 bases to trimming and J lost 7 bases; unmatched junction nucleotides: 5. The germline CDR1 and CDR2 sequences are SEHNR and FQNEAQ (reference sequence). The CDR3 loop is CASSFYRDRGNSPLHF. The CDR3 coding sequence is TGTGCCAGCAGCTTCTACCGGGACAGGGGGAATTCACCCCTCCACTTT. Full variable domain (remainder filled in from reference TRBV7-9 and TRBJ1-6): DTGVSQNPRHKITKRGQNVTFRCDPISEHNRLYWYRQTLGQGPEFLTYFQNEAQLEKSRLLSDRFSAERPKGSFSTLEIQRTEQGDSAMYLCASSFYRDRGNSPLHFGNGTRLTVT.

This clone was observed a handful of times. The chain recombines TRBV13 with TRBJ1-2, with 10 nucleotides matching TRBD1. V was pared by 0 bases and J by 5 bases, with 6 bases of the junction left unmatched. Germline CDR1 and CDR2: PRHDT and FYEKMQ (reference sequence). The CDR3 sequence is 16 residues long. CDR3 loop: CASSLGDRGYNYGYTF. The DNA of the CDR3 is TGTGCCAGCAGCTTAGGGGACAGGGGGTATAATTATGGCTACACCTTC. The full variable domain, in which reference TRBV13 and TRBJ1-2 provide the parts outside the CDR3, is AAGVIQSPRHLIKEKRETATLKCYPIPRHDTVYWYQQGPGQDPQFLISFYEKMQSDKGSIPDRFSAQQFSDYHSELNMSSLELGDSALYFCASSLGDRGYNYGYTFGSGTRLTVV.

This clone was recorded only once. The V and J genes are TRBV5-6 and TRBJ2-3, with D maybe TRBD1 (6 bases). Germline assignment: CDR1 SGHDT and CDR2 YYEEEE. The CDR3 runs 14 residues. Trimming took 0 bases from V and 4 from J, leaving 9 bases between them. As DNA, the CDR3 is TGTGCCAGCAGCTTGGGACAGGTGGCAGATACGCAGTATTTT. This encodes CASSLGQVADTQYF.

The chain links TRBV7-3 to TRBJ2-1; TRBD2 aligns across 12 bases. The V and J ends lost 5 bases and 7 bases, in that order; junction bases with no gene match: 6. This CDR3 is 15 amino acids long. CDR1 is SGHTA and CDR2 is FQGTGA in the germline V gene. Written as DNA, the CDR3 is TGTGCCAGCAGCCCGACTAGCGGGAGAGTGAATGAGCAGTTCTTC. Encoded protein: CASSPTSGRVNEQFF.

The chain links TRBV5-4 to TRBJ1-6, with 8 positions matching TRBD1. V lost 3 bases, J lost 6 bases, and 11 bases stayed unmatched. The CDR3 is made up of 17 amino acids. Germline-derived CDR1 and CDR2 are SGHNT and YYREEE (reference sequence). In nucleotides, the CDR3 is TGTGCCAGCAGCTCGACCTCCCAGGGGGCGGGTAATTCACCCCTCCACTTT. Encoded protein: CASSSTSQGAGNSPLHF.